These 4 T cell receptor beta chains were all obtained from the same sample, sequenced in a study of shared clonotypes between healthy human individuals. Naive CD8 cells lacked CD45RO, underwent positive selection for CCR7 and left out terminally differentiated effector memory CD45RA+ cells. Data came from immunoSEQ multiplex PCR; TCRdb stores just in-frame clones and leaves some out. The sample lists about 1,900,000 clones, about 95% occurring once. Sequenced material: naive CD8+ T cells sorted from blood. All receptors come from a man aged 18-30 years in good health.

V gene TRBV27 combines with J gene TRBJ1-1; D not certain. The length of the CDR3 is 16 residues. In germline, CDR1 is MNHEY, CDR2 SMNVEV (reference sequence). V lost 2 bases to trimming and J lost 7 bases, with 20 bases between them. The CDR3, as DNA: TGTGCCAGCAGTTTACTTAGTGTAGGAGGTATGGGTGAAGCTTTCTTT. Translation gives CASSLLSVGGMGEAFF.

In its sample, this clone was seen a few times. The same CDR3 can be traced to other DNA sequences in this sample. V usage is TRBV5-6 and J usage is TRBJ2-1; D ambiguous. Trimming removed 3 bases from V and 0 bases from J, with 7 bases in between. Germline lookup yields CDR1 SGHDT and CDR2 YYEEEE. The CDR3 loop spans 14 amino acids. The CDR3 DNA is TGTGCCAGCAGCTGGGGTAGCTCCTACAATGAGCAGTTCTTC. It is translated as CASSWGSSYNEQFF.

The rearrangement uses TRBV5-1 and TRBJ1-1; possibly TRBD1 for D (6 bases). Germline V gene data show CDR1 as SGHRS and CDR2 as YFSETQ. The CDR3 covers 15 residues. Trimming took off 0 bases at V and 3 bases at J, with 12 bases between the two ends. CDR3 loop: CASSLGWAGDTEAFF. The CDR3 DNA reads as TGCGCCAGCAGCTTGGGGTGGGCAGGGGACACTGAAGCTTTCTTT. Filled out from reference TRBV5-1 and TRBJ1-1, the complete variable domain reads KAGVTQTPRYLIKTRGQQVTLSCSPISGHRSVSWYQQTPGQGLQFLFEYFSETQRNKGNFPGRFSGRQFSNSRSEMNVSTLELGDSALYLCASSLGWAGDTEAFFGQGTRLTVV.

The CDR3 is CASSVAGGFKDEQYF. The CDR3 nucleotides read TGTGCCAGCAGCGTAGCGGGAGGGTTTAAGGACGAGCAGTACTTC. V and J are TRBV9 and TRBJ2-7; 8 nucleotides agree with TRBD2. The CDR3 loop spans 15 amino acids. The V gene end was trimmed by 0 bases and the J gene end by 5 bases; junction bases not matched to a gene: 7. Germline V gene sequence: CDR1 SGDLS, CDR2 YYNGEE.